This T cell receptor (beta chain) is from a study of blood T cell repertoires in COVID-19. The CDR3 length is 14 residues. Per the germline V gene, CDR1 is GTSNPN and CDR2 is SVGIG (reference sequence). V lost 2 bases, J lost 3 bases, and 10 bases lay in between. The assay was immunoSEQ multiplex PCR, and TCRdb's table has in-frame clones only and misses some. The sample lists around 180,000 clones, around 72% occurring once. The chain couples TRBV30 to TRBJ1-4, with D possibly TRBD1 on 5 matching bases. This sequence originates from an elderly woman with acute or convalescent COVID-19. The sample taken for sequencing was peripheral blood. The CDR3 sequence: CAWSSQGSNEKLFF. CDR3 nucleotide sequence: TGTGCCTGGAGTTCCCAGGGATCTAATGAAAAACTGTTTTTT.